The clone carrying this TCR beta chain was seen a single time. The record originates from a study of blood T cell repertoires in COVID-19. Overall study: COVID-19 samples, acute and convalescent, were from the United States, Italy and Spain. T cells, B-cell-depleted T cells, or PBMCs supplied cDNA or gDNA.

V dropped 4 bases and J dropped 7 bases, with 8 bases sitting between them. The CDR3 runs 12 residues. Authors' processing steps: Reference gene primer amplification gave nucleated cell count estimates. TCRdb keeps only in-frame clones here, not all; method: immunoSEQ multiplex PCR. From that table come the V and J calls and clone size; the DNA was used to work out D and trimming. The profile covers roughly 21,000 clones, with around nine tenths appearing a single time and approximately 20% taken by the ten largest. The rearrangement uses TRBV12-3 or TRBV12-4 and TRBJ1-5; no definite D call. The receptor was isolated from a man in his sixties or seventies with active COVID-19. Input material: peripheral blood. CDR3 coding DNA: TGTGCCAGCAGTTCCAAAGAGCAGCCCCAGCATTTT. Amino acid sequence: CASSSKEQPQHF.